The clone carrying this T cell receptor (beta chain) occurred a few times. Its antigen is undetermined. Vbeta (60) and Jbeta (13) primers were used in the PCR. Method: immunoSEQ multiplex PCR; TCRdb's copy keeps in-frame clones and lacks some. This table holds around 140,000 clones, around nine tenths found once. This specimen belongs to a study of cytomegalovirus exposure and HLA in healthy donors. CDR1 is ENHRY and CDR2 is SYGVKD in the germline V gene. The germline V and J ends were trimmed by 4 bases and 1 base, with 7 bases remaining between them. This CDR3 region has 13 residues. Points from the study as a whole: The classifier reportedly diagnosed cytomegalovirus status with high specificity and sensitivity.

The receptor was derived from a woman aged 25 to 45 in good health and CMV-seronegative. The chain recombines TRBV10-3 with TRBJ1-1, with D perhaps matching TRBD1 (5 bases). What was sequenced was PBMCs. Here the CDR3 reads CAISAGENTEAFF. CDR3 DNA sequence: TGTGCCATCAGTGCGGGGGAGAACACTGAAGCTTTCTTT.